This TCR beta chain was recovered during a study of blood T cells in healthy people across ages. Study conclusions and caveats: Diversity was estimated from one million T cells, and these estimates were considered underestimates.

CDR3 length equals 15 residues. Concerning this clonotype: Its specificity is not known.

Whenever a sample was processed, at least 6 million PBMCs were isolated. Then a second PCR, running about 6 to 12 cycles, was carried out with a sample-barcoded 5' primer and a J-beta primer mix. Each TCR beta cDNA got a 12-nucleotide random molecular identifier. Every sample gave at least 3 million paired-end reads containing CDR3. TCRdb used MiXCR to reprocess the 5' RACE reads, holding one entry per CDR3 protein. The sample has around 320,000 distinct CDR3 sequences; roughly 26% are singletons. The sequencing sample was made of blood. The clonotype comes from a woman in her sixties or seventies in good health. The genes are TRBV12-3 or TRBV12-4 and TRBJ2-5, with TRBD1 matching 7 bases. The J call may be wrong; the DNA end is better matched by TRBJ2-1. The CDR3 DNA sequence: TGTGCCAGCAGTCCCCGACAGGGAAGGGGCGATGAGCAGTTCTTC. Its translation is CASSPRQGRGDEQFF.